This TCR beta chain was recorded in a study of T cells in Graves' hyperthyroidism and ophthalmopathy (dated by TCRdb to about 2019). Background for the entire study: Peripheral blood samples were taken at initial diagnosis, before any treatment was given. TCR V-J signatures able to tell the groups apart were searched for in a discovery cohort of 100 patients, of whom fewer than 45 had Graves' ophthalmopathy and under 65 had stable Graves' hyperthyroidism. Whether ophthalmopathy could be predicted prospectively was tested in an independent validation cohort made up of under 20 hyperthyroidism patients plus 17 patients who later progressed to ophthalmopathy. For training and testing, the 100 patients in the discovery cohort were randomly divided in a 7:3 ratio. Thyroid tissue and blood T-cell repertoires from roughly six Graves' hyperthyroidism patients were also compared in the study. Once sampling was done, hyperthyroidism patients were given methimazole at a starting dose of 30 mg daily, whereas ophthalmopathy patients were given high-dose intravenous methylprednisolone. The paper describes TCR Vbeta CDR3 sequencing of 135 peripheral blood samples, made up of some 40 ophthalmopathy patients, around 73 hyperthyroidism patients and roughly 17 progressor patients.

From cysteine to phenylalanine, the CDR3 is 13 amino acids long. The retained sequence is limited to the CDR3, 39 bases, with the frame set at the first base. V is shortened by 5 bases, J by 4 bases, and the region joining them spans 11 bases. CDR1 and CDR2 are drawn from the germline V gene (reference sequence): SEHNR, FQNEAQ. The TCR beta CDR3 regions were amplified from the RNA transcripts. A first-round RT-PCR of the TCR CDR3 used the HTBI primer set with the Qiagen OneStep RT-PCR kit. Libraries were constructed in a second round of multiplex PCR, after which size selection and purification were carried out. Paired-end sequencing of the libraries was performed with 100 bp reads on an Illumina HiSeq2000. The authors processed their data as follows. SOAPnuke was used to process the raw data, with reads discarded if the reads contained adapters or uncalled bases, had a mean Phred below 15, or lacked an exact constant-primer or identifier match. High-quality paired reads were merged using COPE v1.2.5, and each unique nucleotide sequence was defined as a clonotype. MiTCR v1.1 was used to align the clonotypes against IMGT TRBV, TRBD and TRBJ reference segments. Only V-J combinations with frequency above 0.0001, covering roughly 99% of repertoires, were analysed. A TCS score was defined as the ratio between F50 (clonal expansion) and ExV (chaos), using BLOSUM62-based TCRdist between CDR3 peptides within each V-J. Welch's t-statistics and random forest reduced 500 to 550 V-J features to 13, which were used in a naive Bayes classifier (R e1071). TCRdb passed the public sequencing reads through fastp at Q25 and MiXCR, retaining productive beta sequences. Each entry merges the rows of one CDR3 protein and shows their most common DNA and genes. The V and J calls follow TCRdb's processing rather than the paper's. The sample table records about 290,000 distinct CDR3 sequences; about an eighth of these occur just once. 6% to 8% of the sample belongs to the ten largest clones.

Hyperthyroidism patients were newly diagnosed, with disease duration under 2 months, and aged 18 to 65 years. Patients with uncontrolled infections, other autoimmune diseases, pregnancy or lactation were excluded. Diagnoses relied on clinical symptoms, serum thyroxine and TRAb, thyroid ultrasound and orbital computed tomography. For progressor patients, blood was drawn at the first diagnosis of hyperthyroidism, before any ophthalmopathy symptoms had appeared. PBMCs were isolated from more than 8 ml of fresh peripheral blood by Ficoll-Paque density gradient centrifugation. Progressor patients were defined as those initially diagnosed with Graves' hyperthyroidism in whom ophthalmopathy developed during follow-up. Trizol reagent was used to extract total RNA, and RNA quality was then checked on an Agilent 2100 Bioanalyzer. Results and caveats for the whole study, not just this receptor: In validation, the model predicted progression to ophthalmopathy with roughly 66% sensitivity and approximately 72% specificity, a median of 6.5 months before onset. In cross-validation, a model built on a 13 V-J signature told ophthalmopathy apart from stable hyperthyroidism with approximately 90% sensitivity and roughly 81% specificity, and in testing the same model reached 80%/75%. No statistical method was used to set the sample size in advance, and investigators knew the group allocation. Most expanded thyroid clonotypes (frequency above 0.001) were also found in blood, which suggests that blood repertoires may mirror thyroid immune responses.

To note about this clonotype: The antigen it binds to is not known. Base qualities are not recorded, but no much larger clone differs from it by a single base.

The sample taken for sequencing was blood. Recombination linked TRBV7-9 to TRBJ1-2; there is no confident call for the D gene. This receptor was identified in a woman in her 30s with Graves' hyperthyroidism that later progressed to Graves' ophthalmopathy. CDR3 region: CASSTRQFYGYTF. The DNA sequence is given as TGTGCCAGCAGCACCAGACAATTCTATGGCTACACCTTC.